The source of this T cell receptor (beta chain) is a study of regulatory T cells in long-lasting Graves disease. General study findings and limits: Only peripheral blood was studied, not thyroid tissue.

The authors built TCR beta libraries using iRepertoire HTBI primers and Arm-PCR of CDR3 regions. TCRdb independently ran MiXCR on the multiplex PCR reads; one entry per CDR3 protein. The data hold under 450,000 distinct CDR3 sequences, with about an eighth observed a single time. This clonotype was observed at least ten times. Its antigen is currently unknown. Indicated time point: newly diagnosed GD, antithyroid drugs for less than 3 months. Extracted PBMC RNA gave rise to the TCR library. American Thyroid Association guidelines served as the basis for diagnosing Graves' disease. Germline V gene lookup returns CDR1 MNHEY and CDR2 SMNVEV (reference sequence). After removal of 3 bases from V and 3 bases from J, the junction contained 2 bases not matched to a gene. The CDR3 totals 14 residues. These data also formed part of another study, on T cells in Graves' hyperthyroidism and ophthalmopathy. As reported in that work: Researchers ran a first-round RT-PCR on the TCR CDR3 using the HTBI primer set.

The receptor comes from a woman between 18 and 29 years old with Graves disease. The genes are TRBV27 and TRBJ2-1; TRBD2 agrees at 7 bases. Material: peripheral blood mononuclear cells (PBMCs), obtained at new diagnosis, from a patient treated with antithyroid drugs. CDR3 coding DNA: TGTGCCAGCAGTTTTGGCGGGGGCTACAATGAGCAGTTCTTC. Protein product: CASSFGGGYNEQFF.